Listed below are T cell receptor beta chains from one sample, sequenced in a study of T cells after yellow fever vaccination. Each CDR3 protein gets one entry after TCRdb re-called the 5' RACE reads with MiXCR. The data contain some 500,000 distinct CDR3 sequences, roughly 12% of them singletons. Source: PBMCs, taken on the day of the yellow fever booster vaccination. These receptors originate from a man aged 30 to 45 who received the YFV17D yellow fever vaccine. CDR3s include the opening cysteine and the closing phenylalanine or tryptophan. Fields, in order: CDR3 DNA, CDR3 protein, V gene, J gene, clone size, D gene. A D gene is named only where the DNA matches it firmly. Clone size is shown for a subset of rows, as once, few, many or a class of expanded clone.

CDR3nt: TGTGCCAGCAGTTTAACCGGGACCCCCCGTATCGGGCAGTTCTTC; CDR3aa: CASSLTGTPRIGQFF; v_gene: TRBV27; j_gene: TRBJ2-1; abundance: few; d_gene: -
CDR3nt: TGTGCCATCAGTGACCCTAGCGGGAGGCACAATGAGCAGTTCTTC; CDR3aa: CAISDPSGRHNEQFF; v_gene: TRBV10-3; j_gene: TRBJ2-1; abundance: few; d_gene: TRBD2
CDR3nt: TGCGCCAGCAGCCCCCAGGCGGACAGGGCCTTGTCCTACAATGAGCAGTTCTTC; CDR3aa: CASSPQADRALSYNEQFF; v_gene: TRBV4-3; j_gene: TRBJ2-1; abundance: -; d_gene: TRBD1
CDR3nt: TGTGCCAGCAGCCCGGGCCCAGGTCAGCCCCAGCATTTT; CDR3aa: CASSPGPGQPQHF; v_gene: TRBV7-3; j_gene: TRBJ1-5; abundance: -; d_gene: -
CDR3nt: TGTGCCAGCAGCCAACACCTCGAGCAGTACTTC; CDR3aa: CASSQHLEQYF; v_gene: TRBV14; j_gene: TRBJ2-7; abundance: few; d_gene: -
CDR3nt: TGTGCCAGCAGTCCGCTCGGGGAGAACGAGCAGTACTTC; CDR3aa: CASSPLGENEQYF; v_gene: TRBV6-1; j_gene: TRBJ2-7; abundance: few; d_gene: -
CDR3nt: TGTGCCAGCAGTCCTCAGACAGGCCCAAATCAGCCCCAGCATTTT; CDR3aa: CASSPQTGPNQPQHF; v_gene: TRBV27; j_gene: TRBJ1-5; abundance: few; d_gene: -
CDR3nt: TGTGCCAGCAGTTCCCTGGACAGGGGGCTCGGTTCACCCCTCCACTTT; CDR3aa: CASSSLDRGLGSPLHF; v_gene: TRBV6-2/TRBV6-3; j_gene: TRBJ1-6; abundance: -; d_gene: TRBD1
CDR3nt: TGTGCCAGCAGCCTTCGGTCGGGCGGGGACACTGAAGCTTTCTTT; CDR3aa: CASSLRSGGDTEAFF; v_gene: TRBV7-9; j_gene: TRBJ1-1; abundance: many; d_gene: -
CDR3nt: TGCGCCAGCAGCTTGGCTAGCAGATACGAGCAGTACTTC; CDR3aa: CASSLASRYEQYF; v_gene: TRBV5-1; j_gene: TRBJ2-7; abundance: -; d_gene: -
CDR3nt: TGTGCCAGCAGCCCGGGCCTCGATAACACTGAAGCTTTCTTT; CDR3aa: CASSPGLDNTEAFF; v_gene: TRBV9; j_gene: TRBJ1-1; abundance: few; d_gene: -
CDR3nt: TGTGCCAGCGGACTAGCGGGAGACAATGAGCAGTTCTTC; CDR3aa: CASGLAGDNEQFF; v_gene: TRBV6-2/TRBV6-3; j_gene: TRBJ2-1; abundance: -; d_gene: TRBD2
CDR3nt: TGCGCCAGCAGCTTGGCTAGGGGACAGGCGAACACTGAAGCTTTCTTT; CDR3aa: CASSLARGQANTEAFF; v_gene: TRBV5-1; j_gene: TRBJ1-1; abundance: -; d_gene: TRBD1
CDR3nt: TGTGCCAGCAGCTCTTTGGGGAGTGAAAAACTGTTTTTT; CDR3aa: CASSSLGSEKLFF; v_gene: TRBV7-9; j_gene: TRBJ1-4; abundance: -; d_gene: -
CDR3nt: TGTGCCAGCAGCCAAGGTGGGACAGGACTCTACGAGCAGTACTTC; CDR3aa: CASSQGGTGLYEQYF; v_gene: TRBV4-2; j_gene: TRBJ2-7; abundance: few; d_gene: TRBD1
CDR3nt: TGTGCCAGCAGCTCCAGTCCGACAGAGCAGTACTTC; CDR3aa: CASSSSPTEQYF; v_gene: TRBV7-9; j_gene: TRBJ2-7; abundance: -; d_gene: -
CDR3nt: TGCAGTGCTCAACAGGGGGCGCGGGAAAAACTGTTTTTT; CDR3aa: CSAQQGAREKLFF; v_gene: TRBV20-1; j_gene: TRBJ1-4; abundance: many; d_gene: TRBD1
CDR3nt: TGTGCCAGCAGCTTACCTCAGGGGGCGGCCTACGAGCAGTACTTC; CDR3aa: CASSLPQGAAYEQYF; v_gene: TRBV11-2; j_gene: TRBJ2-7; abundance: -; d_gene: TRBD1
CDR3nt: TGCGCCAGCAGTGAGTCTGGGGCTCCGATCGCCCCGGGGACCCAGTACTTC; CDR3aa: CASSESGAPIAPGTQYF; v_gene: TRBV10-1; j_gene: TRBJ2-5; abundance: -; d_gene: -
CDR3nt: TGTGCCAGCAGCTTTTTCCAGATTGGCACAGATACGCAGTATTTT; CDR3aa: CASSFFQIGTDTQYF; v_gene: TRBV7-8; j_gene: TRBJ2-3; abundance: few; d_gene: -
CDR3nt: TGTGCCAGCAGTGGGGACGGCTCCTACGAGCAGTACTTC; CDR3aa: CASSGDGSYEQYF; v_gene: TRBV7-9; j_gene: TRBJ2-7; abundance: few; d_gene: -
CDR3nt: TGTGCCAGCAGCTCCAGCGGGAGGTTTACCAAAAACATTCAGTACTTC; CDR3aa: CASSSSGRFTKNIQYF; v_gene: TRBV7-7; j_gene: TRBJ2-4; abundance: few; d_gene: TRBD2
CDR3nt: TGTGCCAGCAGTTACTCGGACTCCCCGGATACGCAGTATTTT; CDR3aa: CASSYSDSPDTQYF; v_gene: TRBV6-5; j_gene: TRBJ2-3; abundance: few; d_gene: -
CDR3nt: TGTGCCAGCAGCCAATCTAGCGGGATCCACGAGCAGTACTTC; CDR3aa: CASSQSSGIHEQYF; v_gene: TRBV14; j_gene: TRBJ2-7; abundance: few; d_gene: TRBD2
CDR3nt: TGCAGTGCTCCGGTTGCGTCAGATACGCAGTATTTT; CDR3aa: CSAPVASDTQYF; v_gene: TRBV20-1; j_gene: TRBJ2-3; abundance: few; d_gene: -
CDR3nt: TGTGCCAGCAGCCCCGCGGACGCACGCTACAATGAGCAGTTCTTC; CDR3aa: CASSPADARYNEQFF; v_gene: TRBV7-3; j_gene: TRBJ2-1; abundance: -; d_gene: -
CDR3nt: TGCGCCAGCAGCCTAACGATCTTAGCCTACGAGCAGTACTTC; CDR3aa: CASSLTILAYEQYF; v_gene: TRBV5-1; j_gene: TRBJ2-7; abundance: few; d_gene: -
CDR3nt: TGCAGTGCTAGGCGGAGGGGCGGGCCAGATACGCAGTATTTT; CDR3aa: CSARRRGGPDTQYF; v_gene: TRBV20-1; j_gene: TRBJ2-3; abundance: -; d_gene: -
CDR3nt: TGCAGCGTTGAACCAGGGGGCCTTGAAGCTTTCTTT; CDR3aa: CSVEPGGLEAFF; v_gene: TRBV29-1; j_gene: TRBJ1-1; abundance: few; d_gene: TRBD1
CDR3nt: TGCAGTGCTGGGACTAGCGGACTATACAATGAGCAGTTCTTC; CDR3aa: CSAGTSGLYNEQFF; v_gene: TRBV20-1; j_gene: TRBJ2-1; abundance: -; d_gene: TRBD2
CDR3nt: TGTGCCAGCAGTTACGGTTTGGGACTAGCGGGCTTC; CDR3aa: CASSYGLGLAGF; v_gene: TRBV6-2/TRBV6-3; j_gene: TRBJ2-7; abundance: -; d_gene: TRBD2
CDR3nt: TGCGCCAGCAGCCCCAGGACCGGGACAGGGAACACTGAAGCTTTCTTT; CDR3aa: CASSPRTGTGNTEAFF; v_gene: TRBV4-1; j_gene: TRBJ1-1; abundance: few; d_gene: TRBD1
CDR3nt: TGCGCCAGCAGCTTGGTTAATTCCGGGACATACGAGCAGTACTTC; CDR3aa: CASSLVNSGTYEQYF; v_gene: TRBV5-1; j_gene: TRBJ2-7; abundance: few; d_gene: -
CDR3nt: TGTGCCAGCAGGAGGGGTACTCTATCTAGCACAGATACGCAGTATTTT; CDR3aa: CASRRGTLSSTDTQYF; v_gene: TRBV27; j_gene: TRBJ2-3; abundance: -; d_gene: -
CDR3nt: TGTGCCAGCAGCTCGTGGAATACCGGGGAGCTGTTTTTT; CDR3aa: CASSSWNTGELFF; v_gene: TRBV7-9; j_gene: TRBJ2-2; abundance: many; d_gene: -